This TCR beta chain was sequenced for a study of Ad26.COV2.S vaccination and SARS-CoV-2 variants. Across the study: Intramuscularly, Ad26.COV2.S was given either once or twice, 56 days apart.

The treatment is: 15 to 20 received Ad26.COV2.S at low or high dose, single or two shots; roughly five received placebo; per-sample allocation not given. Samples came from day 63 after the first vaccine or placebo injection. Measured with immunoSEQ multiplex PCR; TCRdb has only the in-frame clones, and not every one. Of around 400,000 clones detected, approximately 91% appear once; the ten largest clones hold over 1.5%. V dropped 5 bases and J dropped 0 bases, with 14 bases sitting between them. Germline V gene sequence: CDR1 SEHNR, CDR2 FQNEAQ (reference sequence). The CDR3 is 17 residues long. This clonotype originated in a person between 18 and 65 years old who received the Ad26.COV2.S COVID-19 vaccine or a placebo. Sample: peripheral blood, taken in a trial of Ad26.COV2.S vaccine versus placebo. The chain couples TRBV7-9 to TRBJ2-6; D possibly matches TRBD1 or TRBD2 (5 bases each). As DNA, the CDR3 is TGTGCCAGCAGCATGGGGGACGGGATCTCTGGGGCCAACGTCCTGACTTTC. It yields the protein CASSMGDGISGANVLTF.